A selection of T cell receptor beta chains follows, all from one sample in a study of shared clonotypes between healthy human individuals. Repertoires were generated with immunoSEQ multiplex PCR, while TCRdb's copy carries only in-frame clones and drops some. The sample holds about 1.5 million clones, around 98% seen once. Sequencing was carried out using naive CD4+ T cells sorted from blood. These receptors were collected from a man aged 30 to 45 in good health. Both conserved end residues are part of each CDR3. Fields, in order: D gene, V gene, J gene, clone size, CDR3 length, CDR3 DNA, CDR3 protein. A D gene is named only where the DNA matches it firmly. Not all rows give a size; the values are once, few, many and, for expanded clones, a class.

-	TRBV29-1	TRBJ2-3	-	15	TGCAGCACGAGTCCCACAGGGAGGGGTAGAGATACGCAGTATTTT	CSTSPTGRGRDTQYF
-	TRBV2	TRBJ2-1	-	11	TGTGCCAGCAGTATGACCGGAGAGCAGTTCTTC	CASSMTGEQFF
-	TRBV5-1	TRBJ2-2	-	15	TGCGCCAGCAGCTTCCCAGGGCGGGACACCGGGGAGCTGTTTTTT	CASSFPGRDTGELFF
-	TRBV4-3	TRBJ2-1	-	13	TGCGCCAGCAGCCTCCGAAAGGGTGGCGAGCAGTTCTTC	CASSLRKGGEQFF
TRBD1	TRBV7-9	TRBJ1-2	-	16	TGTGCCAGCAGCTTAGGACGCACAGGGGGCGAATCAGGCTACACCTTC	CASSLGRTGGESGYTF
-	TRBV5-1	TRBJ2-3	-	16	TGCGCCAGCAGCTTTTATTTTGGGTCGGGCACAGATACGCAGTATTTT	CASSFYFGSGTDTQYF
-	TRBV18	TRBJ1-4	-	17	TGTGCCAGCTCACCACCGAAGGGATTCCCGGCTAATGAAAAACTGTTTTTT	CASSPPKGFPANEKLFF
-	TRBV2	TRBJ1-1	-	14	TGTGCCAGCAGTGACAGGGGTCTTTACACTGAAGCTTTCTTT	CASSDRGLYTEAFF
-	TRBV6-1	TRBJ1-1	-	12	TGTGCCAGCACCAGGGTAAACACTGAAGCTTTCTTT	CASTRVNTEAFF
-	TRBV14	TRBJ2-2	-	17	TGTGCCAGCAGCCAAGAGTGGGACTGGACGAACACCGGGGAGCTGTTTTTT	CASSQEWDWTNTGELFF
TRBD1	TRBV10-3	TRBJ2-2	-	14	TGTGCCATCAGGGGACAGGGGAACACCGGGGAGCTGTTTTTT	CAIRGQGNTGELFF
-	TRBV11-2	TRBJ1-3	-	15	TGTGCCAGCAGCTTGTGGGGGGTTACTGGAAACACCATATATTTT	CASSLWGVTGNTIYF
-	TRBV28	TRBJ2-7	-	11	TGTGCCAGCAGGAATTCCTACGAGCAGTACTTC	CASRNSYEQYF
-	TRBV20-1	TRBJ1-1	-	11	TGCAGTGCTAGAGATCCCCCTTCGGCTTTCTTT	CSARDPPSAFF
TRBD1	TRBV29-1	TRBJ2-7	-	13	TGCAGCGTTGTACAGGGGGCAGGTGGGGAGCAGTACTTC	CSVVQGAGGEQYF
-	TRBV30	TRBJ1-5	-	13	TGTGCCTGGACAGGGCAACACAATCAGCCCCAGCATTTT	CAWTGQHNQPQHF
TRBD1	TRBV27	TRBJ2-1	-	15	TGTGCCAGCAGTTCCAGAAGGGACAGCTACAATGAGCAGTTCTTC	CASSSRRDSYNEQFF
TRBD1	TRBV29-1	TRBJ2-7	-	12	TGCAGCGTCGGGACAGGGTTCGACGAGCAGTACTTC	CSVGTGFDEQYF
TRBD2	TRBV7-2	TRBJ2-1	-	16	TGTGCCAGCAGCCCCCGAACTAGCGGGAGAGGCGATGAGCAGTTCTTC	CASSPRTSGRGDEQFF
TRBD2	TRBV9	TRBJ2-7	-	15	TGTGCCAGCAGCGTTACCGGGACTAGCATCGACGAGCAGTACTTC	CASSVTGTSIDEQYF
TRBD1	TRBV20-1	TRBJ2-7	-	11	TGCAGTGCTAACAGGGGAACCGAGCAGTACTTC	CSANRGTEQYF
-	TRBV9	TRBJ2-2	-	14	TGTGCCAGCAGCGTAGCTTCGACCTACGGGGAGCTGTTTTTT	CASSVASTYGELFF
TRBD2	TRBV7-3	TRBJ2-2	-	15	TGTGCCAGCAGCTCAGGGACTAGCGGGGCCGGGGAGCTGTTTTTT	CASSSGTSGAGELFF
-	TRBV14	TRBJ2-1	-	14	TGTGCCAGCAGCCAAGGCCACAGGGACAATGAGCAGTTCTTC	CASSQGHRDNEQFF
-	TRBV9	TRBJ1-1	-	15	TGTGCCAGCAGCGTAGAGGTGGGTATCAGCACTGAAGCTTTCTTT	CASSVEVGISTEAFF
-	TRBV18	TRBJ2-3	-	14	TGTGCCAGCTGCCCAAGGATTAGCACAGATACGCAGTATTTT	CASCPRISTDTQYF
TRBD2	TRBV5-1	TRBJ2-1	-	15	TGCGCCAGCAGCTCGGGACTAGCGGGATCGGCTGAGCAGTTCTTC	CASSSGLAGSAEQFF
-	TRBV11-2	TRBJ2-1	-	16	TGTGCCAGCAGCTTATTACGGGGGAGCTCCTACAATGAGCAGTTCTTC	CASSLLRGSSYNEQFF
TRBD2	TRBV27	TRBJ2-1	-	15	TGTGCCAGCAGTAAGACTAGCGGGGTTTACAATGAGCAGTTCTTC	CASSKTSGVYNEQFF
-	TRBV16	TRBJ2-7	-	14	TGTGCCAGCAGCCAATCGCAGTCCTCCTACGAGCAGTACTTC	CASSQSQSSYEQYF
-	TRBV27	TRBJ2-7	-	14	TGTGCCAGCAGCTTAGGCGGGGCAACCTACGAGCAGTACTTC	CASSLGGATYEQYF
-	TRBV5-4	TRBJ2-5	-	16	TGTGCCAGCAGCACATACAGGGGAGGCGGCCAAGAGACCCAGTACTTC	CASSTYRGGGQETQYF
-	TRBV7-7	TRBJ2-1	once	13	TGTGCTAGCAGCTTATATGAGGGCAGGGAGCAGTTCTTC	CASSLYEGREQFF
TRBD2	TRBV5-4	TRBJ2-5	-	14	TGTGCCAGCAGCTCGACCGCGGGGGGAGAGACCCAGTACTTC	CASSSTAGGETQYF
-	TRBV6-6	TRBJ2-5	-	13	TGTGCCAGCCAAGGGGGTTTTCAGCAGACCCAGTACTTC	CASQGGFQQTQYF
TRBD2	TRBV10-1	TRBJ2-7	-	15	TGCGCCAGCAGCAGGACTAGCGGGAAGGTAGACGAGCAGTACTTC	CASSRTSGKVDEQYF
-	TRBV29-1	TRBJ2-5	-	14	TGCAGCGTTGACGAGATGAGGGGCGGAGAGACCCAGTACTTC	CSVDEMRGGETQYF
TRBD1	TRBV6-4	TRBJ2-2	-	15	TGTGCCAGCAGTGACAAGACAGGGATCTCCGGGGAGCTGTTTTTT	CASSDKTGISGELFF
-	TRBV7-2	TRBJ2-5	-	14	TGTGCCAGCAGCTTAGAGGGTATCGTAGAGACCCAGTACTTC	CASSLEGIVETQYF
TRBD1	TRBV5-1	TRBJ2-2	-	17	TGCGCCAGCAGCTTAAATCACCTGGACAGGGACACCGGGGAGCTGTTTTTT	CASSLNHLDRDTGELFF
-	TRBV19	TRBJ2-3	-	12	TGTGCCAGTAGTATATCTGGGAATACGCAGTATTTT	CASSISGNTQYF
TRBD2	TRBV11-2	TRBJ2-7	-	14	TGTGCCAGCAGCTCCCGACTAGCGGGCGGTGAGCAGTACTTC	CASSSRLAGGEQYF
TRBD1	TRBV4-1	TRBJ2-7	-	14	TGCGCCAGCAGCCACCCAGGGGGCCTCTACGAGCAGTACTTC	CASSHPGGLYEQYF
-	TRBV7-9	TRBJ2-7	-	12	TGTGCCAGCAGCTCCGGACCGGGCGAGCAGTACTTC	CASSSGPGEQYF
-	TRBV27	TRBJ1-3	-	16	TGTGCCAGCAGTTTCTCTGGGATCGGGGGAGGAAACACCATATATTTT	CASSFSGIGGGNTIYF